The rows below give T cell receptor beta chains drawn from one sample of a study of T cells after yellow fever vaccination. Via MiXCR, TCRdb re-called the 5' RACE reads, giving one row per CDR3 protein. The table shows approximately 300,000 distinct CDR3 sequences, with around 7% occurring only once. This specimen was PBMCs, taken more than 35 days after the first yellow fever vaccination. The source of these receptors is a young man who received the YFV17D yellow fever vaccine. Both conserved end residues are trimmed from each CDR3. A D gene is named only where the DNA matches it firmly.

V	J	D	length	CDR3
TRBV6-2/TRBV6-3	TRBJ2-1	TRBD2	11	ASSQGLEIEQF
TRBV4-1	TRBJ1-6	.	11	ASSQGSGSPLH
TRBV7-2	TRBJ1-1	.	11	ASSLFRETEAF
TRBV10-3	TRBJ1-2	TRBD1	11	AIRLTGEGDYT
TRBV27	TRBJ2-7	TRBD1	12	ASSPRQGADEQY
TRBV29-1	TRBJ2-1	TRBD1	12	SVDGTGGYNEQF
TRBV6-1	TRBJ2-2	.	12	ASRRGPDTGELF
TRBV2	TRBJ2-3	TRBD2	14	ASSVPLAGGTDTQY
TRBV3-1	TRBJ2-1	.	13	ASSHSGEDYNEQF
TRBV15	TRBJ2-2	.	13	ATSIRKTDTGELF
TRBV4-3	TRBJ2-7	.	13	ASSQEGGRVYEQY
TRBV6-5	TRBJ2-1	.	14	ASSWATPPRDNEQF
TRBV6-4	TRBJ1-5	.	14	ASSDSNPGGNQPQH
TRBV18	TRBJ2-3	.	11	ASSYEGIDTQY
TRBV7-3	TRBJ2-7	.	15	ASSPSTDTISVYEQY
TRBV6-5	TRBJ1-3	.	12	ASSYVGAGNTIY
TRBV4-2	TRBJ2-2	.	12	ASSQDPGPGELF
TRBV13	TRBJ2-3	TRBD2	14	ASSSPLAGGADTQY
TRBV6-1	TRBJ2-1	TRBD1	14	ASSGGGSFLYNEQF
TRBV5-1	TRBJ2-2	TRBD2	14	ASSRDSGGFTGELF
TRBV2	TRBJ1-6	.	13	ASSEEGSHNSPLH
TRBV20-1	TRBJ2-2	TRBD2	15	SASRLAGASNTGELF
TRBV7-6	TRBJ2-7	TRBD2	14	ASSLDPSGSSYEQY
TRBV5-1	TRBJ1-4	.	13	ASSLVSNVHEKLF
TRBV5-1	TRBJ2-2	.	12	ASSPDQNTGELF
TRBV6-1	TRBJ2-7	.	11	ASSEVNLYEQY
TRBV20-1	TRBJ2-2	TRBD2	14	SAVPDSSGGTGELF
TRBV19	TRBJ2-2	.	12	ASSLTENTGELF
TRBV12-3/TRBV12-4	TRBJ1-3	.	17	ASSLMRGRGLNSGNTIY
TRBV3-1	TRBJ1-2	.	9	ASSQRGGYT
TRBV4-3	TRBJ1-2	.	12	ASSQAAGPWGYT
TRBV2	TRBJ2-5	TRBD2	11	ATRGGWKETQY
TRBV4-3	TRBJ2-2	TRBD1	14	ASSQYMAGGTGELF
TRBV4-3	TRBJ2-2	TRBD2	14	ASSRSSGRRTGELF
TRBV5-4	TRBJ2-3	TRBD1	14	ASSLEGTGLSDTQY
TRBV6-5	TRBJ2-5	TRBD2	12	ASSQSSGQETQY
TRBV7-3	TRBJ2-3	.	13	ASSLMYGTQDTQY
TRBV2	TRBJ2-1	.	10	ASREESNEQF
TRBV29-1	TRBJ2-1	TRBD1	12	SVGGQGIGNEQF
TRBV7-8	TRBJ2-1	.	14	ASRTIPFPSYNEQF
TRBV7-2	TRBJ2-7	.	10	ASSPYAGEQY
TRBV20-1	TRBJ1-1	TRBD1	12	SAPRTGRNTEAF
TRBV11-1	TRBJ1-6	.	12	ASSFETGNSPLH
TRBV18	TRBJ2-5	.	13	ASSADRSFSETQY
TRBV19	TRBJ1-2	.	12	ASIRSRGNYGYT
TRBV5-6	TRBJ2-1	TRBD2	17	ASSPQRGGLALIYNEQF
TRBV5-1	TRBJ2-1	.	14	ASSLVGRPSYNEQF
TRBV7-2	TRBJ2-2	.	14	ASSLVSGANTGELF
TRBV19	TRBJ2-7	.	14	ASSRSQGGALYEQY
TRBV6-2/TRBV6-3	TRBJ1-1	.	9	ASSFPSQAF
TRBV12-3/TRBV12-4	TRBJ2-3	TRBD1	12	ASVGQESSDTQY
TRBV7-6	TRBJ2-1	.	10	ASSPSYNEQF